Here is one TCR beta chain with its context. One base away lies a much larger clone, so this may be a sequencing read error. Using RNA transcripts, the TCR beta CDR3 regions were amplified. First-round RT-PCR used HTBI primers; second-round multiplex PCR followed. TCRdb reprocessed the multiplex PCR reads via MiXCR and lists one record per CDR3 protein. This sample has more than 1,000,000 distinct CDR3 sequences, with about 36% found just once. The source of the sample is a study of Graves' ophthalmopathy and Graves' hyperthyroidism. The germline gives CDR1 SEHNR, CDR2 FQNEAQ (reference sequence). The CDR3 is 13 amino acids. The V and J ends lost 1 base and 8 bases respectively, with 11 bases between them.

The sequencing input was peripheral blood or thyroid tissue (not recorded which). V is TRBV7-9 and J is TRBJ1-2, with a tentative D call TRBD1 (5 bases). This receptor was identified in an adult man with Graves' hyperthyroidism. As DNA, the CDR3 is TGTGCCAGCAGCTTAGGGACACGGCACGGCTACACCTTC. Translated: CASSLGTRHGYTF.